These 14 T cell receptor beta chains were sequenced from one sample in a study of cytomegalovirus exposure and HLA in healthy donors. The PCR contained 60 Vbeta and 13 Jbeta primers. Sequenced by immunoSEQ multiplex PCR; TCRdb stores in-frame clones only, minus some. The sample includes over 85,000 clones, 86% of them seen just once. Sequencing input: PBMCs. These receptors were collected from a man in his forties or fifties in good health and CMV-seronegative.

This clone was observed a handful of times. The V gene is TRBV6-6, the J gene TRBJ1-1; D gene uncertain. Germline-derived CDR1 and CDR2 are MNHNY and SVGAGI (reference sequence). CDR3 length equals 14 residues. Trimming removed 0 bases from V and 5 bases from J, with 10 bases in between. Written as DNA, the CDR3 is TGTGCCAGCAGTTACTCCGAGGGTATGACTGAAGCTTTCTTT. This gives the protein CASSYSEGMTEAFF.

Comment on this clone: One end of the junction fails to match germline, which may point to a read error. The V gene is TRBV4-1, the J gene TRBJ1-2; D ambiguous. Germline-derived CDR1 and CDR2 are MGHRA and YSYEKL. The CDR3 is 13 residues long. In nucleotides, the CDR3 is TGCGCCAGCAGCCAAGAGGTGGCGAGGGCAAATTACTTC. Translating gives CASSQEVARANYF.

The V gene is TRBV5-4, the J gene TRBJ2-2; maybe TRBD2 (5 bases). V gave up 4 bases and J gave up 1 base, with 11 bases separating them. Per germline, CDR1 SGHNT and CDR2 YYREEE (reference sequence). The CDR3 runs 15 residues. CDR3 in DNA: TGTGCCAGCAGCCGGGCGGGTTTGAACACCGGGGAGCTGTTTTTT. It specifies CASSRAGLNTGELFF.

V gene TRBV5-6 combines with J gene TRBJ2-7; 7 bases align to TRBD1. CDR1 SGHDT and CDR2 YYEEEE come from the germline V gene. This CDR3 spans 16 amino acids. V trimming: 4 bases; J trimming: 1 base; junction bases outside the gene matches: 11. The CDR3 DNA reads as TGTGCCAGCAGCCAGATAACAGGGGAAGGGTCCTACGAGCAGTACTTC. Protein: CASSQITGEGSYEQYF.

CDR3 protein: CASRSGTSRGSYEQYF. The CDR3 region has the DNA TGTGCCAGCAGGTCCGGGACTAGTCGAGGCTCCTACGAGCAGTACTTC. The chain uses TRBV28 and TRBJ2-5; 8 nucleotides match TRBD2. The end of the DNA fits TRBJ2-7 better, so the J call may be wrong. The CDR3 has 16 residues. In germline, CDR1 is MDHEN, CDR2 SYDVKM.

The J gene is TRBJ1-4, the V gene TRBV29-1, with D perhaps matching TRBD1 (5 bases). The CDR3 has 12 amino acids. Trimming took 7 bases from V and 5 from J, leaving 11 bases between them. CDR1 SQVTM and CDR2 ANQGSEA come from the germline V gene. The DNA of the CDR3 is TGCAGCGGCCTCAACAGGAATGAAAAACTGTTTTTT. It is translated as CSGLNRNEKLFF.

This chain connects TRBV10-1 to TRBJ1-4; D is ambiguous. Trimming removed 6 bases from V and 8 bases from J, with 13 bases in between. This CDR3 region has 13 residues. Germline CDR1 reads WNHNN; CDR2 reads SYGVQD (reference sequence). In DNA form, the CDR3 reads TGCGCCAGCAGATGGGAGTTAGGAGAAAAACTGTTTTTT. Translated, it gives CASRWELGEKLFF.

This chain links TRBV7-8 with TRBJ1-5; the match to TRBD1 covers 9 bases. Germline CDR1 is SGHVS and CDR2 is FQNEAQ. Unmatched junction bases numbered 15, after V lost 4 bases and J lost 5 bases. The CDR3 totals 18 residues. The CDR3 reads CASSYPGQGIGDYQPQHF. The CDR3, as DNA: TGTGCCAGCAGCTACCCGGGACAGGGCATCGGGGACTATCAGCCCCAGCATTTT.

The table lists this clone with a few counts. The V gene is TRBV6-5, the J gene TRBJ2-7; the D is unclear. Germline CDR1 reads MNHEY; CDR2 reads SVGAGI. This CDR3 comprises 15 residues. Trimming left V 6 bases short and J 0 bases short, with 15 bases between. In DNA, the CDR3 is TGTGCCAGCAGATCCCCCTTCGGAGCCTCCTACGAGCAGTACTTC. Translating it yields CASRSPFGASYEQYF.

This chain connects TRBV30 to TRBJ2-7; tentatively, D is TRBD2 (6 bases). Germline V lookup: CDR1 GTSNPN, CDR2 SVGIG (reference sequence). V lost 2 bases, J lost 6 bases, and 14 bases lay in between. This CDR3 has 13 residues. CDR3 coding DNA: TGTGCCTGGAGTAGGAGGGTTCTGCGCGAGCAGTACTTC. Protein sequence: CAWSRRVLREQYF.

This clone was seen only a few times. The chain combines TRBV5-4 with TRBJ2-7, with 8 bases that match TRBD1. The CDR3 length is 14 residues. Germline V CDR1 and CDR2: SGHNT, YYREEE (reference sequence). V lost 0 bases and J lost 3; bases outside the gene matches: 2. This CDR3 is CASSLGTGNYEQYF. CDR3 in DNA: TGTGCCAGCAGCTTGGGGACAGGGAACTACGAGCAGTACTTC. The full variable domain, in which reference TRBV5-4 and TRBJ2-7 provide the parts outside the CDR3, is ETGVTQSPTHLIKTRGQQVTLRCSSQSGHNTVSWYQQALGQGPQFIFQYYREEENGRGNFPPRFSGLQFPNYSSELNVNALELDDSALYLCASSLGTGNYEQYFGPGTRLTVT.

V gene TRBV18 combines with J gene TRBJ1-2; D is unclear. Germline V gives CDR1 KGHSH, CDR2 LQKENI. The CDR3 extends over 15 amino acids. V was clipped by 3 bases and J by 6 bases, with 17 bases between them. The CDR3 nucleotides read TGTGCCAGCTCACCCAACAGTGGGTTGTACGATGGCTACACCTTC. Its translation is CASSPNSGLYDGYTF.

The rearrangement joins TRBV28 to TRBJ1-6; D possibly corresponds to TRBD1 (5 bases). The CDR3 is made up of 16 amino acids. The ends were cut back, 4 bases at V and 0 bases at J, with 10 bases in the middle. Germline CDR1 reads MDHEN; CDR2 reads SYDVKM. In DNA, the CDR3 is TGTGCCAGCAGTTCTAGACAGAGCTCCTATAATTCACCCCTCCACTTT. Translation: CASSSRQSSYNSPLHF.

This clone has more than one count but fewer than ten. V usage is TRBV7-8 and J usage is TRBJ1-6, with D tentatively TRBD1 (6 bases). V lost 1 base, J lost 9 bases, and 16 bases lay in between. The CDR3 is made up of 16 amino acids. CDR1 and CDR2 (germline): SGHVS, FQNEAQ. The CDR3 DNA follows: TGTGCCAGCAGCTTAGGGCCTAGGCAGGGGAGTTCACCCCTCCACTTT. Protein: CASSLGPRQGSSPLHF.